Sequencing of this T cell receptor beta chain was carried out in a study of type 1 and type 2 diabetes patients. Study details: Participants included type 1 and type 2 diabetes patients plus nondiabetic controls. From PBMCs, CD4+ and CD8+ T cells were isolated by magnetic microbeads.

On this clonotype: The antigen remains undetermined. A read error may produce the germline difference seen at one junction end.

Study-wide results and caveats: Some expanded clones seen only in T1D might occur in additional T2D or control samples.

Anyone with other autoimmune disease or infection in the prior four weeks was excluded. Germline CDR1 and CDR2: LNHNV and YYDKDF (reference sequence). This CDR3 is 15 amino acids long. Genomic DNA was the PCR template. Amplification of the beta chain CDR3 used 30 forward and 13 reverse multiplex primers. TCRdb recomputed calls from the multiplex PCR reads with MiXCR, one row per CDR3 protein. The repertoire holds fewer than 350,000 distinct CDR3 sequences, with approximately 50% as singletons. The chain couples TRBV15 to TRBJ1-4; perhaps TRBD1 as D (5 bases). Sequencing was done on a sample of peripheral blood mononuclear cells (PBMCs). The sequence came from a man aged 18 to 29 with type 2 diabetes. CDR3 sequence reads: CATSGGRAGGEKPFF. CDR3 bases: TGTGCCACCAGCGGGGGACGGGCTGGGGGTGAAAAACCGTTTTTT.